This T cell receptor (beta chain) derives from a study of cytomegalovirus exposure and HLA in healthy donors. Overall study: Unique TCRs from HLA-typed donors, 75 million to 100 million of them, were held in an early data release.

Trimming removed 3 bases at V and 2 bases at J, with 8 bases between. Germline CDR1 SEHNR, CDR2 FQNEAQ (reference sequence). The CDR3 is made up of 15 amino acids. Findings of the study overall: Across donors, sequencing depth was assumed by presence/absence analyses to be roughly uniform. Indistinguishable V segments such as TRBV6-2 and TRBV6-3 were excluded. Overall, about 160 TCR beta chains were annotated as cytomegalovirus-associated.

The PCR made use of 60 Vbeta and 13 Jbeta primers. Produced via immunoSEQ multiplex PCR; TCRdb's table is partial and in-frame only. There are roughly 130,000 clones in the sample; just under 80% occur only once, and about 5.3% lies in the top ten. On this clone itself: The antigen is not known.

The sample taken for sequencing was PBMCs. The receptor was isolated from a man aged 25 to 40 in good health and CMV-seronegative. V is TRBV7-9 and J is TRBJ2-6, with D possibly matching TRBD1 (5 bases). The CDR3 DNA reads TGTGCCAGCAGCTTTTCCAGGGCTGGGGCCAACGTCCTGACTTTC. This codes for CASSFSRAGANVLTF.